This T cell receptor (beta chain) was sequenced for a study of human T cells and chemical hapten exposure (TCRdb year 2021). Study-wide context: For sensitization, 2% DPC in acetone was applied to a roughly 2 cm by roughly 2 cm area of upper inner arm skin. Throughout the approximately 24-week study period, patients were also given weekly therapeutic DPC doses on the scalp. Patch testing on the upper back used Finn chambers containing 0.01% DPC, with scoring done after 6 days according to International Contact Dermatitis Research Group standards. Most of the patients in the cohort were female, and the cohort covered alopecia areata with under or over 50% scalp involvement, alopecia totalis and alopecia universalis. Libraries were combined into a pool for sequencing, and differences in TCR yield between samples came mainly from small differences in library volumes within the pool. This study followed changes in the peripheral blood TCR repertoire in vivo during primary and secondary sensitization of alopecia patients to the hapten diphenylcyclopropenone (DPC). Patient blood was sampled pre-sensitization (week 0) and at 2, 6 and about 24 weeks after DPC sensitization. Blood for TCR sequencing was provided by twenty-nine alopecia patients at one to four time points (pre-sensitization, 2, 6 and 24 weeks). The paper's findings and limits, for the study overall: Repeated subsampling changed both the strength of the expansion versus patch-test correlation and the threshold at which the correlation became significant. Compared with pre-sensitization or healthy control sets, expanded TCRs formed significantly more large CDR3 similarity clusters, which is consistent with antigen-driven responses. A positive correlation was found between the number of PT1 expanded TCRs and patch test score, with significance reached at thresholds 8, 16 and 32 but not 4. Because every patient had alopecia, a presumed autoimmune disease, the patients' immune response might differ from that of healthy individuals. DPC sensitization did not change the number of TCRs with a frequency above 1 in 1000, and there was no evidence of changes in global repertoire structure.

Comment on this clonotype: What this receptor recognizes is not known. Base-call qualities are not available, and no considerably larger clone is one nucleotide away.

The library was obtained by RACE. TCRdb names NextSeq 500 as the instrument used. During library preparation, unique molecular identifiers were attached to individual cDNA molecules so that TCRs could be counted in a quantitative, reproducible way. Each blood RNA sample was used to sequence both TCR alpha and TCR beta chains. The authors' analysis ran thus. Samples had a median of around 92,000 TCRs, with a range from roughly 23,224 to 700,000. V, J and CDR3 annotation of the TCR reads was carried out using the Decombinator software suite. For PS versus PT1 abundance plots, all samples were subsampled to the same number of TCRs (28,000). TCRs were defined as expanded if absent before sensitization and observed at least eight times at the 2-week time point. The public sequencing data were trimmed at Q25 with fastp and processed into clonotypes with MiXCR by TCRdb, which kept only in-frame beta chains. All rows with the same CDR3 protein become a single entry with the most common DNA and genes. The V and J calls were determined by TCRdb, not by the authors. The sample data list 80,000 to 95,000 distinct CDR3 sequences, and 8% to 10% of these were observed just once. The biggest ten clones account for around 4% of the sample.

V lost 6 bases and J lost 7 bases, and the count of bases not matched to a germline gene is 16. Measured from the cysteine to the phenylalanine, the CDR3 is 17 residues long. Here the CDR3 DNA is all that survives: 51 bases in frame from base 1. The germline V gene specifies MNHEY as CDR1 and SVGAGI as CDR2. This specimen's time point label, per the study, means: pre-sensitization, week 0. This sample's treatment or condition label indicates: therapeutic diphenylcyclopropenone sensitization with weekly scalp DPC. Blood at each patch-test visit was drawn before the patch test was applied. Patients were eligible if aged 18 to 70, diagnosed with alopecia and judged suitable for DPC therapy, and pregnant patients were excluded. Total RNA was extracted from unfractionated whole blood that had been collected in Tempus Blood RNA tubes.

The sequence links TRBV6-5 to TRBJ2-1; TRBD2 fits 9 bases in the junction. This sequence was found in a woman in her thirties or forties with alopecia areata. Some clones in this sample may be carry-over from other donors' samples. Sequenced material: whole blood, taken in connection with sensitization to the hapten diphenylcyclopropenone (DPC). The nucleotide sequence is TGTGCCAGCAGCTCAATCTGGGCGGGGGGGCCTAAGAATGAGCAGTTCTTC. Its protein reads: CASSSIWAGGPKNEQFF.